This TCR beta chain was sequenced for a study of cytomegalovirus exposure and HLA in healthy donors. Primers for the PCR totalled 60 Vbeta and 13 Jbeta. Sequenced by immunoSEQ multiplex PCR; TCRdb stores in-frame clones only, minus some. The sample consists of over 100,000 clones, approximately 80% of them appearing once. CDR1 is MNHNS, CDR2 SASEGT, per germline. This CDR3 has 13 amino acids. The germline V and J ends were trimmed by 7 bases and 7 bases, with 16 bases remaining between them. Points from the study as a whole: A later analysis found common viral pathogens apparently linked to several of the most significant clusters. Specificity for CMV antigens was confirmed in vitro for a few of the CMV-associated chains.

Concerning this clone: Its antigen is not known.

The donors comprised healthy bone marrow donors. Sequencing was carried out using PBMCs. The chain links TRBV6-1 to TRBJ1-2; possibly TRBD1 for D (6 bases). The TCR sequence derives from a female donor in good health and CMV-seropositive. The CDR3 bases are TGTGCCAGCAAATTTCGGACAGCGTCTGGCTACACCTTC. It translates to CASKFRTASGYTF.